This T cell receptor beta chain was sequenced in a study of T cell responses to AZD1222 COVID-19 vaccine. Libraries were prepared by immunoSEQ multiplex PCR; TCRdb keeps only in-frame clonotypes and omits some of them. This table holds 200,000 or so clones, 80% to 95% found once. Points on this clone: Its target is not known.

The study, taken as a whole, reports: Vaccine-related CD4 TCRs covered spike, predominating at 160-218 and 743-854. Targets within unmutated variant regions were reportedly found for nearly half of spike-specific TCRs.

This receptor was obtained from an adult in good health. The sequences come from peripheral blood, collected on day 0 of AZD1222 vaccination.

The CDR3 sequence: CASSLYRRAEAFF. In DNA, the CDR3 is TGCGCCAGCAGCCTTTATCGTCGGGCTGAAGCTTTCTTT. The V gene is TRBV4-1, the J gene TRBJ1-1, with D uncertain. Germline lookup yields CDR1 MGHRA and CDR2 YSYEKL. The CDR3 is 13 residues long. Trimming shortened V by 4 bases and J by 6 bases, and 12 bases separated the two germline ends.